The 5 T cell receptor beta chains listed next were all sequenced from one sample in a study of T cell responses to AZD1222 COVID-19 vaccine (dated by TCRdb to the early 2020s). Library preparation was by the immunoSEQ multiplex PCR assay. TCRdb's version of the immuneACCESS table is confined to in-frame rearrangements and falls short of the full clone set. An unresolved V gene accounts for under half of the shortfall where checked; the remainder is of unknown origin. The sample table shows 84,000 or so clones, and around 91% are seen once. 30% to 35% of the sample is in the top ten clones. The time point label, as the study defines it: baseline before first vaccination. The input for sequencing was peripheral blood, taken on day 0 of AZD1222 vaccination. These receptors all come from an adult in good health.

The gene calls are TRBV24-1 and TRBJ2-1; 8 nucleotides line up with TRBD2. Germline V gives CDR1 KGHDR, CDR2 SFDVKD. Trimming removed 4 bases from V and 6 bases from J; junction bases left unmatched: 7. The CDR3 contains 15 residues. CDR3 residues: CATSDAGTRGNEQFF. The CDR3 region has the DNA TGTGCCACCAGTGACGCCGGGACTAGGGGCAATGAGCAGTTCTTC.

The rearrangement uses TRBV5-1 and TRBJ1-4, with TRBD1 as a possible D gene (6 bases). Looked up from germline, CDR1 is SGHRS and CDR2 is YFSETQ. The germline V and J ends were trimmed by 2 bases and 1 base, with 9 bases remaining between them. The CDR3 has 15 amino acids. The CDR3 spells CASSFGQRTNEKLFF. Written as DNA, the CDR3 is TGCGCCAGCAGCTTCGGACAGAGAACTAATGAAAAACTGTTTTTT.

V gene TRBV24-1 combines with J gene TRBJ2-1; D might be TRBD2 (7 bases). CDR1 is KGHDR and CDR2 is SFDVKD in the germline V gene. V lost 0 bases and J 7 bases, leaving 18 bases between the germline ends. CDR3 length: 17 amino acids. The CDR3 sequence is CATSDLPEGEGLNEQFF. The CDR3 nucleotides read TGTGCCACCAGTGATTTGCCCGAGGGGGAGGGCCTTAATGAGCAGTTCTTC.

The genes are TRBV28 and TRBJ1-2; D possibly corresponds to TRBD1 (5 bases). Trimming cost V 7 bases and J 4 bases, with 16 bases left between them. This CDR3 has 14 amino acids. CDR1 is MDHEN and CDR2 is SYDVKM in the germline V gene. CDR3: CASTPGGERYGYTF. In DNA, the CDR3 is TGTGCCAGCACCCCCGGGGGGGAACGCTATGGCTACACCTTC.

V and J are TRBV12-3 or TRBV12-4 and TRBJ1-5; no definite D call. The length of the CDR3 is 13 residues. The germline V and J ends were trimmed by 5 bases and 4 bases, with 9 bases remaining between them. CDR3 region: CASSLGHNQPQHF. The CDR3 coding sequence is TGTGCCAGCAGTCTCGGGCATAATCAGCCCCAGCATTTT.